This T cell receptor beta chain was captured by sequencing in a study of beta chain features in type 1 diabetes. Expressed TCRB transcripts were sequenced because the entire RNA isolate underwent reverse transcription. The table came from immunoSEQ multiplex PCR; TCRdb's copy has only in-frame clones and leaves some out. The sample contains 330,000 or so clones, around 20% of which appear only once. Study-wide results and limits: Overrepresentation of cells with high TCR expression could result from cDNA sequencing. When VDJ junctions were examined, type 1 diabetes patients showed fewer insertions and more deletions.

This clone was detected only a few times. Its antigen is unknown. The sequence came from a woman between 18 and 30 years old in good health. What was sequenced was naive CD4+ T cells from blood.

The CDR3 spells CASSRGLNTEAFF. CDR3 coding DNA: TGTGCCAGCTCCAGGGGTTTGAACACTGAAGCTTTCTTT. The rearrangement uses TRBV2 and TRBJ1-1, with TRBD1 as a possible D gene (6 bases). The CDR3 totals 13 residues. In germline, CDR1 is SNHLY, CDR2 FYNNEI. Trimming cost V 8 bases and J 0 bases, with 10 bases left between them.